Sequencing of this TCR beta chain was carried out in a study of metastatic and nonmetastatic thyroid tumors. A remark on this clone: A single base separates this from a much larger clone, so it may be a read error.

TCRdb re-called clones from the PCR reads using MiXCR. In the table there are tens of thousands of clones, roughly 24% of which are singletons. Each patient went into thyroid surgery without having received any treatment. Sequencing was done on a sample of tumor tissue. The sequence was collected from a female donor with papillary thyroid cancer or a benign thyroid nodule (not recorded which). Some clones in this sample may be carry-over from other donors' samples.

This CDR3 reads CAISYRRTEAFF. In DNA, the CDR3 is TGTGCCATCAGTTACCGTCGCACTGAAGCTTTCTTT. The chain links TRBV10-3 to TRBJ1-1; no definite D call. The V gene lost 5 bases and the J gene lost 4 bases, with 8 bases spanning the gap. The CDR3 sequence is 12 residues long. Germline V gene sequence: CDR1 ENHRY, CDR2 SYGVKD.